This T cell receptor (beta chain) was sequenced during a study of graft-versus-host responses after intestinal transplantation. In germline, CDR1 is SGHNT, CDR2 YYREEE (reference sequence). This CDR3 is 17 amino acids long. V lost 4 bases, J lost 0 bases, and 9 bases stayed unmatched. This table comes from immunoSEQ multiplex PCR, and its TCRdb copy is limited to in-frame clones, with some not included. The sample has just over 95,000 clones, about 93% seen once. In the case of this clone: Its antigen is undetermined.

The sample was unstimulated CD4+ T cells sorted from spleen or lymph node cells, taken before intestinal transplant. This clonotype was sampled from a human donor who received an intestinal transplant. The chain joins TRBV5-4 to TRBJ2-7, with 11 bases fitting TRBD1. Written as DNA, the CDR3 is TGTGCCAGCAGCGCAAAAGGCGGGACAGGGGGCTCCTACGAGCAGTACTTC. Translated, it gives CASSAKGGTGGSYEQYF.